Listed below are T cell receptor beta chains from one sample, sequenced in a study of blood T cell repertoires in COVID-19. Measured with immunoSEQ multiplex PCR; TCRdb has only the in-frame clones, and not every one. The repertoire holds roughly 330,000 clones, with roughly 88% as singletons. Sequenced: peripheral blood. The receptors were gathered from a woman between 50 and 59 years old with acute or convalescent COVID-19. Each CDR3 is given with its conserved first and last residue. The D gene is left open where the match is weak. Size is stated for part of the rows, as once, few or many counts, or as a class when the clone is expanded.

J gene | D gene | clone size | V gene | CDR3 protein | CDR3 DNA
TRBJ2-1 | NA | few | TRBV29-1 | CSVTGRAANEQFF | TGCAGCGTAACAGGTCGGGCCGCCAATGAGCAGTTCTTC
TRBJ2-5 | TRBD1 | NA | TRBV24-1 | CATSDLGQGGETQYF | TGTGCCACCAGTGATTTAGGACAGGGGGGAGAGACCCAGTACTTC
TRBJ2-7 | NA | NA | TRBV7-2 | CASSLDSQGGLEEQYF | TGTGCCAGCAGCTTAGACTCACAGGGGGGGCTAGAGGAGCAGTACTTC
TRBJ2-1 | TRBD2 | NA | TRBV7-9 | CASSSLAGHNEQFF | TGTGCCAGCAGCTCTCTAGCGGGGCACAATGAGCAGTTCTTC
TRBJ2-1 | TRBD2 | NA | TRBV24-1 | CATSASGDLGEQFF | TGTGCCACCAGTGCTAGCGGAGACCTGGGTGAGCAGTTCTTC
TRBJ2-7 | NA | NA | TRBV3-1/TRBV3-2 | CASSQSPYEQYF | TGTGCCAGCAGCCAATCTCCCTACGAGCAGTACTTC
TRBJ2-2 | NA | NA | TRBV4-1 | CASSRSPGPPKGELFF | TGCGCCAGCAGCCGCAGCCCAGGGCCCCCTAAGGGGGAGCTGTTTTTT
TRBJ1-3 | NA | NA | TRBV6-5 | CASSYPPGAGNTIYF | TGTGCCAGCAGTTACCCGCCAGGGGCAGGAAACACCATATATTTT
TRBJ2-7 | NA | NA | TRBV11-1 | CASSLNGGRTYEQYF | TGTGCCAGCAGCTTAAACGGAGGGCGAACCTACGAGCAGTACTTC
TRBJ2-5 | NA | NA | TRBV24-1 | CATSDLRGQETQYF | TGTGCCACCAGTGATTTGCGAGGCCAAGAGACCCAGTACTTC
TRBJ2-7 | NA | NA | TRBV5-1 | CASSLVGGLGLYEQYF | TGCGCCAGCAGCCTGGTAGGGGGATTGGGTCTCTACGAGCAGTACTTC
TRBJ2-5 | TRBD2 | NA | TRBV27 | CASSLFGTNQETQYF | TGTGCCAGCAGTTTATTCGGGACTAATCAAGAGACCCAGTACTTC
TRBJ2-5 | NA | NA | TRBV5-6 | CASSFTPGAETQYF | TGTGCCAGCAGCTTCACCCCGGGTGCAGAGACCCAGTACTTC
TRBJ2-1 | NA | many | TRBV11-2 | CASSSPRGRFNEQFF | TGTGCCAGCAGCTCCCCGCGGGGGCGTTTCAATGAGCAGTTCTTC
TRBJ1-2 | TRBD1 | NA | TRBV29-1 | CSEKNRDSNYGYTF | TGCAGCGAGAAAAACCGGGACAGCAACTATGGCTACACCTTC
TRBJ2-3 | NA | few | TRBV28 | CASSSPRRGFRDTQYF | TGTGCCAGCAGTTCACCAAGGAGGGGATTTAGGGATACGCAGTATTTT
TRBJ2-1 | NA | NA | TRBV27 | CASSLPQHNEQFF | TGTGCCAGCAGTTTACCACAGCACAATGAGCAGTTCTTC
TRBJ2-3 | NA | NA | TRBV6-2/TRBV6-3 | CASSYGATDTQYF | TGTGCCAGCAGTTACGGGGCCACAGATACGCAGTATTTT
TRBJ1-1 | NA | NA | TRBV28 | CASSHSSTGEAFF | TGTGCCAGCAGTCACTCTTCAACAGGGGAAGCTTTCTTT
TRBJ2-3 | TRBD2 | NA | TRBV28 | CASSLLGGLTDTQYF | TGTGCCAGCAGTTTATTGGGGGGGTTGACAGATACGCAGTATTTT
TRBJ2-1 | TRBD1 | few | TRBV6-1 | CASSEANRGNEQFF | TGTGCCAGCAGTGAAGCGAACAGGGGGAATGAGCAGTTCTTC
TRBJ2-2 | TRBD1 | NA | TRBV18 | CASSPTLTGPGELFF | TGTGCCAGCTCACCTACTTTGACAGGGCCCGGGGAGCTGTTTTTT
TRBJ2-5 | TRBD1 | NA | TRBV29-1 | CSPKGQSETQYF | TGCAGCCCCAAGGGACAGTCGGAGACCCAGTACTTC
TRBJ2-1 | TRBD2 | NA | TRBV2 | CASSGRVAGRDEQFF | TGTGCCAGCAGTGGTAGGGTAGCGGGACGAGATGAGCAGTTCTTC
TRBJ1-5 | TRBD1 | NA | TRBV2 | CASSLGQGANQPQHF | TGTGCCAGCAGTCTGGGACAGGGGGCGAATCAGCCCCAGCATTTT
TRBJ1-3 | NA | NA | TRBV18 | CASSADKATGNTIYF | TGTGCCAGCTCGGCCGACAAGGCCACTGGAAACACCATATATTTT
TRBJ2-7 | TRBD2 | NA | TRBV27 | CASSPFPWLAGMNEQYF | TGTGCCAGCAGCCCCTTCCCCTGGTTAGCGGGGATGAACGAGCAGTACTTC
TRBJ1-3 | NA | NA | TRBV5-4 | CASSSPKTGHSGNTIYF | TGTGCCAGCAGCTCCCCAAAAACAGGGCACTCTGGAAACACCATATATTTT
TRBJ1-2 | TRBD1 | once | TRBV5-6 | CASSPFGTGGSGYTF | TGTGCCAGCAGCCCCTTCGGGACAGGGGGCAGTGGCTACACCTTC
TRBJ2-7 | TRBD1 | NA | TRBV29-1 | CSVLGQARIGTYEQYF | TGCAGCGTTTTGGGACAGGCGCGAATTGGAACCTACGAGCAGTACTTC
TRBJ2-7 | TRBD2 | once | TRBV7-9 | CASSPTSGRAHEQYF | TGTGCCAGCAGCCCCACTAGCGGGAGGGCCCACGAGCAGTACTTC
TRBJ1-4 | NA | NA | TRBV28 | CASSYNNEKLFF | TGTGCCAGCAGTTACAATAATGAAAAACTGTTTTTT
TRBJ2-1 | NA | NA | TRBV2 | CASSEGAVNEQFF | TGTGCCAGCAGTGAAGGTGCGGTAAATGAGCAGTTCTTC
TRBJ1-4 | TRBD1 | NA | TRBV9 | CASSPRDRFNEKLFF | TGTGCCAGCAGCCCCCGGGACAGATTTAATGAAAAACTGTTTTTT
TRBJ2-7 | NA | NA | TRBV5-4 | CASSSFLRDSYEQYF | TGTGCCAGCAGCTCGTTCCTCAGGGACTCCTACGAGCAGTACTTC
TRBJ2-3 | TRBD2 | NA | TRBV29-1 | CSVDLAGGSDTQYF | TGCAGCGTTGATCTAGCGGGAGGGTCAGATACGCAGTATTTT
TRBJ2-7 | TRBD2 | NA | TRBV6-5 | CASRAAAGGREQYF | TGTGCCAGCAGAGCTGCGGCGGGAGGGCGGGAGCAGTACTTC
TRBJ2-7 | NA | few | TRBV5-1 | CASSPSSYEQYF | TGCGCCAGCAGCCCGAGCTCCTACGAGCAGTACTTC
TRBJ1-6 | NA | NA | TRBV18 | CASSQQGANSPLHF | TGTGCCAGCTCACAACAGGGCGCGAATTCACCCCTCCACTTT
TRBJ1-5 | NA | NA | TRBV6-5 | CASEAGGRQPQHF | TGTGCCAGCGAGGCTGGGGGCCGTCAGCCCCAGCATTTT
TRBJ1-2 | TRBD1 | NA | TRBV7-9 | CASSYQDREYDYGYTF | TGTGCCAGCAGCTACCAAGACAGGGAGTACGACTATGGCTACACCTTC
TRBJ1-2 | NA | once | TRBV5-1 | CASSSGVSGPGYTF | TGCGCCAGCAGCTCGGGGGTGTCCGGACCAGGCTACACCTTC
TRBJ2-7 | NA | NA | TRBV9 | CASSVATKSEQYF | TGTGCCAGCAGCGTAGCGACTAAATCCGAGCAGTACTTC
TRBJ2-3 | NA | NA | TRBV5-4 | CASSRGDIGGTQYF | TGTGCCAGCAGCAGAGGGGACATCGGCGGTACGCAGTATTTT
TRBJ2-1 | TRBD2 | NA | TRBV9 | CASSAMGLAGVINEQFF | TGTGCCAGCAGCGCGATGGGACTAGCGGGAGTAATCAATGAGCAGTTCTTC
TRBJ1-3 | TRBD1 | NA | TRBV28 | CASSLLTVTGGGTIYF | TGTGCCAGCAGTTTATTAACCGTGACAGGGGGGGGCACCATATATTTT
TRBJ1-6 | NA | NA | TRBV5-5 | CASSAVRWGDDSPLHF | TGTGCCAGCAGCGCCGTTCGGTGGGGGGATGATTCACCCCTCCACTTT
TRBJ1-1 | TRBD1 | NA | TRBV6-5 | CASSNRDRVPVAFF | TGTGCCAGCAGTAACCGGGACAGGGTACCTGTAGCTTTCTTT
TRBJ2-1 | NA | NA | TRBV5-1 | CASSPVADYNEQFF | TGCGCCAGCAGCCCGGTAGCGGACTACAATGAGCAGTTCTTC
TRBJ2-7 | TRBD1 | NA | TRBV28 | CASSLIRDRSVEQYF | TGTGCCAGCAGTTTGATCCGGGACAGGTCCGTCGAGCAGTACTTC
TRBJ2-1 | TRBD2 | once | TRBV9 | CASSDPRGGLAGNEQFF | TGTGCCAGCAGCGACCCCCGCGGGGGACTAGCGGGAAATGAGCAGTTCTTC
TRBJ1-2 | NA | NA | TRBV15 | CATSRDSIGGNYGYTF | TGTGCCACCAGCAGAGATTCTATTGGGGGGAACTATGGCTACACCTTC